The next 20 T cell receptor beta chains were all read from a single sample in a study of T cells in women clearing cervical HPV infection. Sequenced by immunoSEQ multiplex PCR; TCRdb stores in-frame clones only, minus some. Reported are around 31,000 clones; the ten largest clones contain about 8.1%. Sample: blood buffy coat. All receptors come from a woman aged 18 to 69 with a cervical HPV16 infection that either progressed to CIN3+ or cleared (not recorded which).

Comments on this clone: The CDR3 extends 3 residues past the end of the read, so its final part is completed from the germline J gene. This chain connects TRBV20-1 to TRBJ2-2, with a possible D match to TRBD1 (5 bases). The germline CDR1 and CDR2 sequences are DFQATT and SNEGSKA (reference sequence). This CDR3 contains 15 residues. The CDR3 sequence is CSARDRDGSGSPLFF. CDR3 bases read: TGCAGTGCTAGAGACAGGGATGGCTCCGGATCACCG.

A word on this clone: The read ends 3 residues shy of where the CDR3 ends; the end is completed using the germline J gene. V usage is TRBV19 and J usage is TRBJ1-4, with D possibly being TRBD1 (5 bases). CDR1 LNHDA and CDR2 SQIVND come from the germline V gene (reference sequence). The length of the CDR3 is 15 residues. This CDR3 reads CASSKTSSGANVLFF. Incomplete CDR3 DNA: TGTGCCAGTAGTAAAACTAGCTCTGGGGCCAACGTA.

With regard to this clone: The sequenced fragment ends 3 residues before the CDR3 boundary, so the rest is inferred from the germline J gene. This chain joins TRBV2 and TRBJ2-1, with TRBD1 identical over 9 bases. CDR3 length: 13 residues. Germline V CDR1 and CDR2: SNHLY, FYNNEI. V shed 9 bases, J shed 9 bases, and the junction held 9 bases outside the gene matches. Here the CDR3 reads CASRQGEWVEQFF. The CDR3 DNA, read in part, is TGTGCCAGTAGACAGGGGGAGTGGGTTGAG.

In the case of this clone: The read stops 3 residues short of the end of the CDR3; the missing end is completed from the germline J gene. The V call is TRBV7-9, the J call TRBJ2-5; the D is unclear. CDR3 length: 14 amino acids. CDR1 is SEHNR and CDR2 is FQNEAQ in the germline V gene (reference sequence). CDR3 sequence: CASSLAIVTDTQYF. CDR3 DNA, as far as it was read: TGTGCCAGCAGCTTAGCTATAGTCACAGATACC.

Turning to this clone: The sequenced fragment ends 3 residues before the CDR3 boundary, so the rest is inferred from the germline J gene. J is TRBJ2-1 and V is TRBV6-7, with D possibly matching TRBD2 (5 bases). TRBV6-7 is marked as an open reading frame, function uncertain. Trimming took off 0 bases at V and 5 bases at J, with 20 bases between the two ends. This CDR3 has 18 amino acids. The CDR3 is CASSYSHGVADVNNEQFF. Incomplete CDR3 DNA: TGTGCCAGCAGTTACTCCCACGGGGTAGCCGATGTGAACAATGAG.

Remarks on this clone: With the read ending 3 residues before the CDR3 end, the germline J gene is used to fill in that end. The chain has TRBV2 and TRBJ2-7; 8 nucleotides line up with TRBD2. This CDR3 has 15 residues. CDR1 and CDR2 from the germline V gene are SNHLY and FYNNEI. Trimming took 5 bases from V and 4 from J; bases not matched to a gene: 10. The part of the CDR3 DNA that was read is TGTGCCAGCAGTTCAGTAACTAGCGGAAAATACGAG. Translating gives CASSSVTSGKYE. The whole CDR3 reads CASSSVTSGKYEQYF.

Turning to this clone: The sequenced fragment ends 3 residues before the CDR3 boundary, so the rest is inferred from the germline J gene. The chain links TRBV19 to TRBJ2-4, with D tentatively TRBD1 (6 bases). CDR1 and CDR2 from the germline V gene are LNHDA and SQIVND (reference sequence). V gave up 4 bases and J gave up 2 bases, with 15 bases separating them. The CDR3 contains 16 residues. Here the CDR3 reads CASSNLRGRSKNIQYF. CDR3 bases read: TGTGCCAGTAGTAACCTCAGGGGTAGGTCCAAAAACATT.

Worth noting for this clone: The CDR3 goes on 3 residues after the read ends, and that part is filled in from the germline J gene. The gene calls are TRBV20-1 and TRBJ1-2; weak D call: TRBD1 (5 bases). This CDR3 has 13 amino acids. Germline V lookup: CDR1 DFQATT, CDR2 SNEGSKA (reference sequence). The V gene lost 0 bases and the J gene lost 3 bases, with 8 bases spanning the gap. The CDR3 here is CSARDDSYYGYTF. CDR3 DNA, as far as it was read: TGCAGTGCTAGAGACGACAGCTACTATGGC.

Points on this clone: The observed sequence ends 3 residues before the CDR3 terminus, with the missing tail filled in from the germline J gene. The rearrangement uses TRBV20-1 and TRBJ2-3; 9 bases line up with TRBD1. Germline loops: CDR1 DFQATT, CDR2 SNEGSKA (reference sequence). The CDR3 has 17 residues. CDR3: CSAIGDRAGESNQPQYF. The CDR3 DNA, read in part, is TGCAGTGCTATAGGGGACAGGGCCGGGGAAAGCAATCAGCCG.

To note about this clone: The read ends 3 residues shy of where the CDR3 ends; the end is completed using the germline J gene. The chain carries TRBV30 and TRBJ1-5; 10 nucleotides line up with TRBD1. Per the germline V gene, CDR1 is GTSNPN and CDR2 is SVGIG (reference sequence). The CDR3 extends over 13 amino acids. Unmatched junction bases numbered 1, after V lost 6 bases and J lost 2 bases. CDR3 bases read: TGTGCCTGTGGGACAGGGGGCAATCAGCCC. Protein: CACGTGGNQP. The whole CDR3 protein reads CACGTGGNQPQHF.

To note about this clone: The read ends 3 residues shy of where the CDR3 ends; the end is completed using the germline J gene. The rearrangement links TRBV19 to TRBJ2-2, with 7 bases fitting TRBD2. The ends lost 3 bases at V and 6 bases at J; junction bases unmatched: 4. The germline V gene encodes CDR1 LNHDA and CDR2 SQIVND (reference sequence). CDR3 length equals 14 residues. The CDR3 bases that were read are TGTGCCAGTAGTATCTCCCGGGGGGCCGGGGAG. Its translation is CASSISRGAGE. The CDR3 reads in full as CASSISRGAGELFF. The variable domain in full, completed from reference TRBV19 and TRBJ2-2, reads DGGITQSPKYLFRKEGQNVTLSCEQNLNHDAMYWYRQDPGQGLRLIYYSQIVNDFQKGDIAEGYSVSREKKESFPLTVTSAQKNPTAFYLCASSISRGAGELFFGEGSRLTVL.

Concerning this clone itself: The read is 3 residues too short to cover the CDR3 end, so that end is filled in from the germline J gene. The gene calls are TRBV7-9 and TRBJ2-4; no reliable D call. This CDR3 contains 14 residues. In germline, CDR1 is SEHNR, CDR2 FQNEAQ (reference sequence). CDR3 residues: CASSLEGTSSGQYF. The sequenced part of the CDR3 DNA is TGTGCCAGCAGCTTAGAGGGTACAAGTAGTGGT.

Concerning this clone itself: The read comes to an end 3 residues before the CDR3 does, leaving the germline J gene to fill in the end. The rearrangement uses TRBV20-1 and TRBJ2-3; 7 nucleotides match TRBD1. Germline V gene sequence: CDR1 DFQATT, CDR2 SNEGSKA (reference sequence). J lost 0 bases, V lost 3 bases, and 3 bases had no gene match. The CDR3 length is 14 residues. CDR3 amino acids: CSARRQGSTDTQYF. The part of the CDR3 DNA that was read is TGCAGTGCTAGGAGACAGGGTAGCACAGATACG.

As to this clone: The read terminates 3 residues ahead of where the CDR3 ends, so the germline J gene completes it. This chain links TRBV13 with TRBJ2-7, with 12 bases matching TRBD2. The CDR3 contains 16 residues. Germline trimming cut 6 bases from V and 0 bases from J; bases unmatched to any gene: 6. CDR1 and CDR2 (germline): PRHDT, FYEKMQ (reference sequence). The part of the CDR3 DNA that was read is TGTGCCAGCAGGAGAGGACTAGCGGGACACTCCTACGAG. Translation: CASRRGLAGHSYE. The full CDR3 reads CASRRGLAGHSYEQYF.

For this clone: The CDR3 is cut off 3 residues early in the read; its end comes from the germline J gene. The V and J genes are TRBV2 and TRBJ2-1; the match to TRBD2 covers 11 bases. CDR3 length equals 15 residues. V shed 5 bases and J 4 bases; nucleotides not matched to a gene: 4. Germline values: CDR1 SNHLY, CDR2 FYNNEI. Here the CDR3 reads CASSPGTSGYNEQFF. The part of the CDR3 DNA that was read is TGTGCCAGCAGTCCAGGGACTAGCGGTTACAATGAG.

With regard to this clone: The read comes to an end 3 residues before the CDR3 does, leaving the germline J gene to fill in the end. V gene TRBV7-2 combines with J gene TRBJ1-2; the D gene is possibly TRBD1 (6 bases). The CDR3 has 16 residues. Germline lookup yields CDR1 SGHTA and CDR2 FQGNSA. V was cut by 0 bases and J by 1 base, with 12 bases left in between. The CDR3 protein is CASSLAFRGNNYGYTF. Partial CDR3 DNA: TGTGCCAGCAGCTTAGCTTTTAGGGGGAATAACTATGGC.

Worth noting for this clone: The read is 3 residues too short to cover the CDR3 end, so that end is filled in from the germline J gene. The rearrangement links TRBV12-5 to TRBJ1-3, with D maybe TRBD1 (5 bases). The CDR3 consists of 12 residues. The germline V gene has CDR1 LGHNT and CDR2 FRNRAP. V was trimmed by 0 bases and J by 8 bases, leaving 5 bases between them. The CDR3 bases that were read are TGTGCTAGTGGTTTGGTAGGGGACACC. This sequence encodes CASGLVGDT. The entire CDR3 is CASGLVGDTIYF.

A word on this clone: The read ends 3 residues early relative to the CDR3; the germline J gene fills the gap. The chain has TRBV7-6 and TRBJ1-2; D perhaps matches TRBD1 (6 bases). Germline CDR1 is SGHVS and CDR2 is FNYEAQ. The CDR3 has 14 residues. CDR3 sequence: CASKVGQGMGDYTF. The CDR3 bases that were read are TGTGCCAGCAAAGTGGGGCAGGGGATGGGCGAC.

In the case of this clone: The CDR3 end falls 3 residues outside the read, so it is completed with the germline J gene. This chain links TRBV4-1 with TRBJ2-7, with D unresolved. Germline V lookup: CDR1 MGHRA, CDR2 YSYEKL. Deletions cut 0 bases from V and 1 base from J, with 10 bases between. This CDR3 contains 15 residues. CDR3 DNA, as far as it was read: TGCGCCAGCAGCCAAGATTCCGACTTTTCCTACGAG. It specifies CASSQDSDFSYE. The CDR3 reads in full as CASSQDSDFSYEQYF.

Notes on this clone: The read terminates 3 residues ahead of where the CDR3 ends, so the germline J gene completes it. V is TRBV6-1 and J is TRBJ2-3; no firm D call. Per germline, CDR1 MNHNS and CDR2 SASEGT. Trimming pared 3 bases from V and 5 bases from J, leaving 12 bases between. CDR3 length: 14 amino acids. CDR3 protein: CASSESPSGDTQYF. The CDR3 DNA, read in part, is TGTGCCAGCAGTGAGAGCCCCTCGGGAGATACG.